Reported below is one T cell receptor (beta chain). Some clones are missing from TCRdb's copy, which holds only in-frame ones; the method was immunoSEQ multiplex PCR. Of under 2,500,000 clones listed, approximately 94% were seen once; the top ten hold roughly 0.13%. This entry is derived from a study of shared clonotypes between healthy human individuals. Per the germline V gene, CDR1 is SGHAT and CDR2 is FQNNGV. Deletions cut 6 bases from V and 2 bases from J, with 14 bases between. This CDR3 comprises 14 residues. The source material was naive CD4+ T cells sorted from blood. Subset indicated: CD45RA+ positively selected. The TCR originated in a man between 18 and 29 years old in good health. V gene TRBV11-2 combines with J gene TRBJ2-7; tentative D call: TRBD1 (6 bases). CDR3 DNA sequence: TGTGCCAGCAGGGGGGACACCCTAGCCTACGAGCAGTACTTC. Translating it yields CASRGDTLAYEQYF.